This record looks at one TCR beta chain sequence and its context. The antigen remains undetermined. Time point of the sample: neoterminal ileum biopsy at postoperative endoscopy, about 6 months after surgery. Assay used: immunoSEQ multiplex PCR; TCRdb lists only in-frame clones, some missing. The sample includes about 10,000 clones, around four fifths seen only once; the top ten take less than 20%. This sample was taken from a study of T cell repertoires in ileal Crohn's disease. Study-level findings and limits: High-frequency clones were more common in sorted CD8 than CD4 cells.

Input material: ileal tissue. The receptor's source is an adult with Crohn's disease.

Written as DNA, the CDR3 is TGTGCCATCGGGCAGGGAAGGGGTGAGCAGTTCTTC. Amino acids: CAIGQGRGEQFF. The V gene is TRBV10-3, the J gene TRBJ2-1; possible D gene TRBD1, 5 bases. Germline V gene data show CDR1 as ENHRY and CDR2 as SYGVKD. Trimming removed 8 bases from V and 9 bases from J, with 14 bases in between. There are 12 residues in the CDR3.